The sequence of this T cell receptor beta chain was determined in a study of blood T cell repertoires in COVID-19. The overall study: Acute and convalescent COVID-19 samples came from the United States, Italy and Spain. Nucleic acid was either cDNA or gDNA, and it came from T cells, B-cell-depleted T cells, or PBMCs.

Germline CDR1 and CDR2: SGHRS and YFSETQ. The V end was cut by 0 bases, the J end by 4 bases, with 16 bases between. The CDR3 consists of 16 residues. Per the original methods: Estimation of nucleated cell counts relied on the amplification of reference gene primers. Repertoires were generated with immunoSEQ multiplex PCR, while TCRdb's copy carries only in-frame clones and drops some. V and J calls and clone size are copied from that table; D and trimming were computed from the DNA. In the table there are roughly 290,000 clones, around 86% of which are singletons. Sequences were obtained from peripheral blood. The chain has TRBV5-1 and TRBJ2-5; maybe TRBD1 (5 bases). The origin of this receptor is a woman between 25 and 40 years old who had recovered from COVID-19. CDR3 sequence reads: CASSLGPLSGSETQYF. The CDR3 DNA is TGCGCCAGCAGCTTGGGCCCTTTGTCAGGGTCAGAGACCCAGTACTTC.